This TCR beta chain was captured by sequencing in a study of naive and memory T cell subsets. This clonotype was seen only a few times. Its antigen is unidentified. Whole-study results and caveats: In naive cells, over 90% of TCR sequences were seen only once.

CDR1 is SGHTA and CDR2 is FQGNSA in the germline V gene. The J segment lost 2 bases and the V segment lost 4 bases, leaving 11 bases of the junction unmatched. This CDR3 has 18 amino acids. CMV status came from CD4+ IFNgamma after overnight CMV lysate stimulation. An equimolar mix of two oligonucleotides served as the beta constant-region primer for TRBC1 and TRBC2. Nested alpha and beta constant-region primers with the SP2 primer drove four PCR rounds on ligated cDNA. An oligonucleotide with the SP2 primer and a 12-nucleotide UMI was ligated to the cDNA 3' end. TCRdb reprocessed the UMI-ligation and nested PCR reads via MiXCR and lists one record per CDR3 protein. This sample has about 82,000 distinct CDR3 sequences, with about 10% found just once.

The rearrangement joins TRBV7-2 to TRBJ2-7, with 13 bases aligning to TRBD2. The receptor's source is a human donor in good health. Sequenced: naive CD8+ T cells from blood. The CDR3 loop reads CASSSSRTSGRSPYEQYF. The DNA for the CDR3 is TGTGCCAGCAGCTCGTCGCGGACTAGCGGGAGATCACCCTACGAGCAGTACTTC.